One sample yielded the 26 T cell receptor beta chains listed below, sequenced in a study of identical twins. A single record per CDR3 protein comes from TCRdb applying MiXCR to the 5' RACE reads. The data contain 500,000 to 600,000 distinct CDR3 sequences, 20% to 25% of them singletons. The sample was also reused in another study, on T cells expressing NK-cell markers.

The specimen was CD4+ T cells sorted from blood. The receptors shown here come from a woman between 18 and 30 years old in good health.

This clonotype was detected a few times. This sequence joins TRBV12-3 or TRBV12-4 and TRBJ1-5; D remains ambiguous. V lost 6 bases and J lost 2, with 14 bases in between. The CDR3 is 15 amino acids. Written as DNA, the CDR3 is TGTGCCAGCAGCATTCAATCGGGAGGCAATCAGCCCCAGCATTTT. Translated: CASSIQSGGNQPQHF.

Concerning this clonotype itself: This may stem from a read error, because a much larger clone lies one nucleotide away. The CDR3 protein is CASSCVTHTQYF. The CDR3 nucleotides read TGTGCCAGCAGCTGCGTTACTCATACGCAGTATTTT. The chain carries TRBV12-3 or TRBV12-4 and TRBJ2-3; no clear D gene. This CDR3 has 12 residues. V shed 6 bases and J shed 7 bases, with 11 bases lying between them.

This clonotype was found many times. The V and J genes are TRBV7-9 and TRBJ2-6; D tentatively reads TRBD1 or TRBD2 (6 bases each). Germline V gene sequence: CDR1 SEHNR, CDR2 FQNEAQ (reference sequence). Trimming removed 5 bases from V and 3 bases from J, with 11 bases in between. The CDR3 is made up of 15 amino acids. The CDR3 is CASSTGTLGANVLTF. The CDR3 DNA reads as TGTGCCAGCAGCACAGGGACTCTTGGGGCCAACGTCCTGACTTTC.

This clonotype was observed a few times. This chain links TRBV7-9 with TRBJ2-1; tentatively, D is TRBD1 (5 bases). Trimming cost V 1 base and J 5 bases, with 12 bases left between them. Germline CDR1 SEHNR, CDR2 FQNEAQ (reference sequence). This CDR3 is 15 amino acids long. CDR3 in amino acids: CASSLGAGNNNEQFF. The CDR3, as DNA: TGTGCCAGCAGCTTAGGAGCAGGGAACAACAATGAGCAGTTCTTC. Based on the CDR3 plus reference TRBV7-9 and TRBJ2-1, the full variable domain is DTGVSQNPRHKITKRGQNVTFRCDPISEHNRLYWYRQTLGQGPEFLTYFQNEAQLEKSRLLSDRFSAERPKGSFSTLEIQRTEQGDSAMYLCASSLGAGNNNEQFFGPGTRLTVL.

The CDR3 DNA reads as TGTGCCAGTAGTATAGGTGCGGGAAAACTGTTTTTT. Residues: CASSIGAGKLFF. This chain joins TRBV19 and TRBJ1-4; D uncertain. The V and J ends lost 1 base and 10 bases respectively, with 7 bases between them. Germline V gene sequence: CDR1 LNHDA, CDR2 SQIVND (reference sequence). The CDR3 loop spans 12 amino acids.

The chain has TRBV5-1 and TRBJ1-1, with D perhaps matching TRBD1 (5 bases). From germline, CDR1 is SGHRS and CDR2 YFSETQ. Trimming removed 0 bases at V and 1 base at J, with 16 bases between. CDR3 length equals 17 residues. Written as DNA, the CDR3 is TGCGCCAGCAGCTTGGCCAAGGGGTACCCGCAGAACACTGAAGCTTTCTTT. Protein sequence: CASSLAKGYPQNTEAFF.

Written as DNA, the CDR3 is TGCGCCAGCAGCTTGGATATGGGGGTCGAAAAACTGTTTTTT. It encodes CASSLDMGVEKLFF. V is TRBV5-1 and J is TRBJ1-4, with D possibly TRBD1 on 5 matching bases. There are 14 residues in the CDR3. The germline V gene has CDR1 SGHRS and CDR2 YFSETQ. The V gene lost 0 bases and the J gene lost 8 bases, with 11 bases spanning the gap.

This clonotype was seen a handful of times. The chain employs TRBV5-1 and TRBJ2-7; no definite D call. Trimming cost V 2 bases and J 7 bases, with 19 bases left between them. This CDR3 has 15 residues. The V gene's germline CDR1 is SGHRS and CDR2 YFSETQ. Here the CDR3 DNA reads TGCGCCAGCAGCTTAAAGCCGTATCGAAGTGGGGAGCAGTACTTC. Translation: CASSLKPYRSGEQYF.

About this clonotype: Given a much more abundant clone one base away, this may be a read error. A read error is likely, as this CDR3 ends without the conserved phenylalanine or tryptophan. This rearrangement joins TRBV29-1 to TRBJ2-7, with D unresolved. The CDR3 is 11 residues long. Germline-derived CDR1 and CDR2 are SQVTM and ANQGSEA. V was clipped by 4 bases and J by 2 bases, with 6 bases between them. This chain's CDR3 is CSVVTTYEQYS. In DNA form, the CDR3 reads TGCAGCGTTGTCACAACCTACGAGCAGTACTCC.

V is TRBV7-2 and J is TRBJ2-1; 8 positions agree with TRBD2. CDR3 length equals 16 residues. Germline loops: CDR1 SGHTA, CDR2 FQGNSA. The V and J ends lost 5 bases and 0 bases, in that order; junction bases with no gene match: 6. CDR3 residues: CASSRLALSSYNEQFF. CDR3 nucleotide sequence: TGTGCCAGCAGCAGACTAGCGTTAAGCTCCTACAATGAGCAGTTCTTC.

This chain uses TRBV5-5 with TRBJ2-7; 7 bases are shared with TRBD1. The CDR3 loop spans 15 amino acids. Per the germline V gene, CDR1 is SGHKS and CDR2 is YYEKEE (reference sequence). Trimming removed 1 base from V and 0 bases from J; junction bases left unmatched: 4. CDR3 protein: CASSLWTGFSYEQYF. The CDR3 DNA follows: TGTGCCAGCAGCTTGTGGACAGGCTTCTCCTACGAGCAGTACTTC.

V and J are TRBV20-1 and TRBJ2-3; the D is unclear. The CDR3 loop spans 12 amino acids. Trimming stripped 6 bases from V and 2 bases from J, with 9 bases between. CDR1 is DFQATT, CDR2 SNEGSKA, per germline (reference sequence). The CDR3 region has the DNA TGCAGTGCAACGCCCTACACAGATACGCAGTATTTT. Amino acid sequence: CSATPYTDTQYF.

This clonotype occurred many times. This sequence joins TRBV3-1 and TRBJ1-4, with a weak D call TRBD1 (5 bases). Germline V CDR1 and CDR2: LGHDT, YNNKEL (reference sequence). Trimming pared 4 bases from V and 10 bases from J, leaving 13 bases between. The CDR3 is made up of 13 amino acids. DNA of the CDR3: TGTGCCAGCAGCCCCGAGAGTGGGGCAAAACTGTTTTTT. Protein product: CASSPESGAKLFF.

With respect to this clonotype: One end of the junction is discordant with germline, which a read error may explain. V usage is TRBV7-2 and J usage is TRBJ2-5; 8 bases map to TRBD2. Per the germline V gene, CDR1 is SGHTA and CDR2 is FQGNSA. This CDR3 is 15 amino acids long. This chain's CDR3 is CASSLGRLAQGTQYF. In DNA form, the CDR3 reads TGTGCCAGCAGCTTGGGGCGACTAGCGCAAGGGACCCAGTACTTC.

This clonotype has just a few counts. V gene TRBV9 combines with J gene TRBJ2-7, with unresolved D. V was shortened by 0 bases and J by 3 bases, with 10 bases between the two germline ends. CDR3 length equals 14 residues. The germline CDR1 and CDR2 sequences are SGDLS and YYNGEE. CDR3 nucleotides: TGTGCCAGCAGCGTAGCCATCGGAGACTACGAGCAGTACTTC. It encodes CASSVAIGDYEQYF.

The chain couples TRBV12-5 to TRBJ1-6; D is ambiguous. V dropped 6 bases and J dropped 11 bases, with 11 bases sitting between them. The CDR3 runs to 12 residues. Germline V CDR1 and CDR2: LGHNT, FRNRAP. Written as DNA, the CDR3 is TGTGCTAGTGGGGGTGATGGAGCACCCCTCCACTTT. It codes for CASGGDGAPLHF. The full variable domain, in which reference TRBV12-5 and TRBJ1-6 provide the parts outside the CDR3, is DARVTQTPRHKVTEMGQEVTMRCQPILGHNTVFWYRQTMMQGLELLAYFRNRAPLDDSGMPKDRFSAEMPDATLATLKIQPSEPRDSAVYFCASGGDGAPLHFGNGTRLTVT.

The rearrangement joins TRBV3-1 to TRBJ2-3; TRBD2 might be the D (6 bases). The V end was cut by 2 bases, the J end by 1 base, with 10 bases between. The length of the CDR3 is 15 residues. Germline CDR1 and CDR2: LGHDT and YNNKEL (reference sequence). Here the CDR3 reads CASSQYTGGTDTQYF. The CDR3 nucleotides are TGTGCCAGCAGCCAATACACGGGGGGCACAGATACGCAGTATTTT.

This clonotype was seen many times. The chain is built from TRBV6-5 and TRBJ2-7, with TRBD2 matching over 8 bases. J was trimmed by 6 bases and V by 0 bases; bases with no gene match: 1. The CDR3 contains 13 residues. Germline V gene data show CDR1 as MNHEY and CDR2 as SVGAGI. CDR3 loop: CASSYSSGSEQYF. The DNA of the CDR3 is TGTGCCAGCAGTTACTCGAGCGGGAGCGAGCAGTACTTC.

This clonotype was detected a few times. This chain uses TRBV12-3 or TRBV12-4 with TRBJ1-2; D gene unclear. There are 11 residues in the CDR3. V was shortened by 4 bases and J by 6 bases, with 6 bases between the two germline ends. CDR3 DNA: TGTGCCAGCAGTTGGGCCCATGGCTACACCTTC. This translates into CASSWAHGYTF.

This clonotype was counted a few times. The V and J genes are TRBV12-3 or TRBV12-4 and TRBJ2-3; 8 positions agree with TRBD2. V gave up 8 bases and J gave up 0 bases; unmatched junction bases: 10. The CDR3 extends over 16 amino acids. In nucleotides, the CDR3 is TGTGCCAGCCGCCTTAGACTAGCGTTGAGCACAGATACGCAGTATTTT. It codes for CASRLRLALSTDTQYF.

This clonotype came up many times. This chain connects TRBV12-3 or TRBV12-4 to TRBJ1-6; D unresolved. V was clipped by 4 bases and J by 8 bases, with 3 bases between them. The CDR3 length is 11 residues. The CDR3: CASSSDSPLHF. Here the CDR3 DNA reads TGTGCCAGCAGTTCTGATTCACCCCTCCACTTT.

This clonotype was seen only a few times. The chain joins TRBV6-1 to TRBJ1-2; 8 bases are a match to TRBD1. The CDR3 is 14 amino acids. Trimming removed 5 bases from V and 5 bases from J; junction bases left unmatched: 7. Germline CDR1 and CDR2: MNHNS and SASEGT. In nucleotides, the CDR3 is TGTGCCAGCAGTCGGACAGGGTTTGAGTATGGCTACACCTTC. Amino acids: CASSRTGFEYGYTF.

This clonotype was recorded at least ten times. This chain connects TRBV2 to TRBJ2-7, with a weak D call TRBD1 (6 bases). Germline V CDR1 and CDR2: SNHLY, FYNNEI. V lost 7 bases to trimming and J lost 5 bases, with 18 bases between them. The CDR3 is 14 residues long. The CDR3, as DNA: TGTGCCAGCATGAGAGGTCAGGGGCCCGACGAGCAGTACTTC. This gives the protein CASMRGQGPDEQYF.

This chain uses TRBV7-2 with TRBJ2-1; 8 bases are a match to TRBD2. The CDR3 loop spans 13 amino acids. With V trimmed by 7 bases and J by 12 bases, 11 bases remained unmatched. In germline, CDR1 is SGHTA, CDR2 FQGNSA. This CDR3 reads CASTLSGGPGQFF. In nucleotides, the CDR3 is TGTGCCAGCACCCTTTCGGGAGGGCCGGGGCAGTTCTTC.

The gene calls are TRBV9 and TRBJ2-5; a weak D match, TRBD1 (5 bases). CDR3 length: 14 amino acids. The V gene's germline CDR1 is SGDLS and CDR2 YYNGEE. The V end lost 0 bases, the J end lost 5 bases, and 11 bases lay between the germline ends. In nucleotides, the CDR3 is TGTGCCAGCAGCGTAGTGGGGCAAGAGGAGACCCAGTACTTC. It specifies CASSVVGQEETQYF.

There are a few counts of this clonotype. The chain uses TRBV12-3 or TRBV12-4 and TRBJ2-1; 7 bases line up with TRBD2. CDR3 length: 16 residues. V shed 7 bases, J shed 9 bases, and the junction held 18 bases outside the gene matches. DNA of the CDR3: TGTGCCAGCACCAAACCGGGACTACCGACCGAGGCTGAGCAGTTCTTC. Translation gives CASTKPGLPTEAEQFF.